Detailed here is one T cell receptor (beta chain). Its matching antigen is unknown. Germline lookup yields CDR1 MDHEN and CDR2 SYDVKM. This CDR3 has 14 amino acids. Trimming stripped 6 bases from V and 8 bases from J, with 19 bases between. These data are taken from a study of T cell responses to AZD1222 COVID-19 vaccine. Study conclusions and caveats: Most donors were white British, females outnumbered males, and clonal diversity was possibly underestimated.

Sequencing was performed with immunoSEQ multiplex PCR; in TCRdb, only in-frame clones are kept and a portion is missing. Counted here are roughly 160,000 clones, around nine tenths occurring once; the ten biggest clones make up 5.5%. The sequences come from peripheral blood, collected on day 0 of AZD1222 vaccination. The chain uses TRBV28 and TRBJ1-2; D might be TRBD1 (5 bases). The sequence was obtained from an adult in good health. The CDR3 spells CASSEGEGTRGYTF. The CDR3 DNA reads as TGTGCCAGCAGCGAAGGGGAAGGGACTCGGGGCTACACCTTC.